A single sample is the source of the 29 T cell receptor beta chains below, sequenced in a study of T cell repertoires in cytomegalovirus infection. TCRdb ran MiXCR on the reads and lists one entry per CDR3 protein. Here the sample spans a few hundred thousand distinct CDR3 sequences, roughly 23% being singletons. The specimen was CD8+ T cells from PBMCs. These receptors all come from a human donor in good health (CMV status not recorded). Some clones in this sample may be carry-over from other donors' samples.

The chain combines TRBV12-3 or TRBV12-4 with TRBJ2-7; tentatively, D is TRBD1 (5 bases). This CDR3 region has 15 residues. V was pared by 7 bases and J by 0 bases, with 16 bases between. In DNA, the CDR3 is TGTGCCAGCACCATACAGGACGGAAGCTCCTACGAGCAGTACTTC. It specifies CASTIQDGSSYEQYF.

This clonotype has only a few counts. The V and J genes are TRBV2 and TRBJ1-2, with TRBD1 as a possible D gene (5 bases). CDR1 SNHLY and CDR2 FYNNEI come from the germline V gene. V was cut by 11 bases and J by 8 bases, with 12 bases left in between. The CDR3 extends over 10 amino acids. CDR3 sequence reads: CAGNGGGYTF. The CDR3 DNA sequence: TGTGCCGGAAATGGGGGAGGCTACACCTTC. Filled out from reference TRBV2 and TRBJ1-2, the complete variable domain reads EPEVTQTPSHQVTQMGQEVILRCVPISNHLYFYWYRQILGQKVEFLVSFYNNEISEKSEIFDDQFSVERPDGSNFTLKIRSTKLEDSAMYFCAGNGGGYTFGSGTRLTVV.

The genes are TRBV2 and TRBJ2-7; D remains unclear. CDR3 size: 12 residues. Germline CDR1 is SNHLY and CDR2 is FYNNEI. Trimming removed 4 bases from V and 3 bases from J, with 7 bases in between. The CDR3 protein is CASSGYSYEQYF. CDR3 nucleotide sequence: TGTGCCAGCAGTGGCTACAGCTACGAGCAGTACTTC. Looking up the rest from reference TRBV2 and TRBJ2-7 gives the full variable domain: EPEVTQTPSHQVTQMGQEVILRCVPISNHLYFYWYRQILGQKVEFLVSFYNNEISEKSEIFDDQFSVERPDGSNFTLKIRSTKLEDSAMYFCASSGYSYEQYFGPGTRLTVT.

This clonotype has a handful of counts. The rearrangement links TRBV7-2 to TRBJ1-2, with 7 bases lining up with TRBD1. J lost 4 bases, V lost 4 bases, and 6 bases had no gene match. The CDR3 extends over 14 amino acids. Germline V gene data show CDR1 as SGHTA and CDR2 as FQGNSA. The chain's CDR3 is CASSSLTGVYGYTF. Written as DNA, the CDR3 is TGTGCCAGCAGCTCTTTAACAGGGGTCTATGGCTACACCTTC.

V is TRBV28 and J is TRBJ2-3; 15 positions match TRBD2. The germline V gene encodes CDR1 MDHEN and CDR2 SYDVKM. The V segment lost 6 bases and the J segment 8 bases; nucleotides outside the gene matches: 6. The CDR3 consists of 15 residues. The CDR3 here is CASSSQGLAGGTQYF. The CDR3 bases are TGTGCCAGCAGCTCTCAGGGACTAGCGGGGGGTACGCAGTATTTT. The entire variable domain, with the rest obtained from reference TRBV28 and TRBJ2-3, is as follows: DVKVTQSSRYLVKRTGEKVFLECVQDMDHENMFWYRQDPGLGLRLIYFSYDVKMKEKGDIPEGYSVSREKKERFSLILESASTNQTSMYLCASSSQGLAGGTQYFGPGTRLTVL.

This clonotype has ten or more counts. The CDR3 region is CASSLYPLDTQYF. The CDR3 nucleotides are TGTGCCAGCAGCTTATACCCGCTTGATACGCAGTATTTT. The chain carries TRBV7-6 and TRBJ2-3; D is ambiguous. Germline V gene data show CDR1 as SGHVS and CDR2 as FNYEAQ. The CDR3 has 13 residues. Trimming left V 2 bases short and J 6 bases short, with 9 bases between.

This clonotype has a count of ten or more. The rearrangement joins TRBV6-1 to TRBJ2-1, with TRBD1 matching over 8 bases. The CDR3 totals 14 residues. The germline gives CDR1 MNHNS, CDR2 SASEGT. V gave up 6 bases and J gave up 6 bases; unmatched junction bases: 7. The CDR3 loop is CASRDRGLGNEQFF. CDR3 sequence (DNA): TGTGCCAGCAGAGACAGGGGACTCGGCAATGAGCAGTTCTTC.

This clonotype was detected a few times. J is TRBJ2-5 and V is TRBV29-1, with 7 bases lining up with TRBD2. V shed 3 bases and J 7 bases; nucleotides not matched to a gene: 2. The germline CDR1 and CDR2 sequences are SQVTM and ANQGSEA. This CDR3 is 11 amino acids long. Written as DNA, the CDR3 is TGCAGCGTTGAGGGGGGGTCGACCCAGTACTTC. Translation gives CSVEGGSTQYF.

This clonotype was recorded a few times. The chain uses TRBV23-1 and TRBJ1-2, with D unresolved. TRBV23-1 belongs to the ORF category, with a function that is uncertain. This CDR3 spans 16 amino acids. V was shortened by 0 bases and J by 3 bases, with 14 bases between the two germline ends. CDR3 in DNA: TGCGCCAGCAGTCAATCTCGTCACCGGGAGGACTATGGCTACACCTTC. Its translation is CASSQSRHREDYGYTF.

This chain links TRBV12-5 with TRBJ2-1; D is unresolved. With 0 bases removed from V and 8 bases from J, the gap between germline ends came to 5 bases. The CDR3 spans 12 residues. Germline V CDR1 and CDR2: LGHNT, FRNRAP. CDR3 nucleotide sequence: TGTGCTAGTGGTTTGGTACGGCATGAGCAGTTCTTC. It specifies CASGLVRHEQFF. Complete variable domain (other parts from reference TRBV12-5 and TRBJ2-1): DARVTQTPRHKVTEMGQEVTMRCQPILGHNTVFWYRQTMMQGLELLAYFRNRAPLDDSGMPKDRFSAEMPDATLATLKIQPSEPRDSAVYFCASGLVRHEQFFGPGTRLTVL.

This chain joins TRBV5-5 and TRBJ1-6; D call uncertain. Germline loops: CDR1 SGHKS, CDR2 YYEKEE (reference sequence). The germline V and J ends were trimmed by 0 bases and 7 bases, with 11 bases remaining between them. The CDR3 consists of 15 residues. The DNA of the CDR3 is TGTGCCAGCAGCTTGGTGGTCTCGCCCAATTCACCCCTCCACTTT. Translation: CASSLVVSPNSPLHF.

This clonotype has a count of ten or more. V is TRBV12-3 or TRBV12-4 and J is TRBJ2-7, with no clear D. Trimming pared 3 bases from V and 3 bases from J, leaving 15 bases between. This CDR3 is built from 15 residues. This CDR3 reads CASSFGSSRHYEQYF. Here the CDR3 DNA reads TGTGCCAGCAGTTTTGGGTCCTCCCGCCACTACGAGCAGTACTTC.

Concerning this clonotype: A read error is possible here, since a much larger clone lies one base away. The CDR3 loop reads CASSQSGNYGYTF. CDR3 DNA: TGTGCCAGCAGCCAGTCAGGGAACTATGGCTACACCTTC. The chain uses TRBV5-6 and TRBJ1-2; D is perhaps TRBD1 (5 bases). The CDR3 has 13 residues. Germline V gene lookup returns CDR1 SGHDT and CDR2 YYEEEE. V was pared by 4 bases and J by 2 bases, with 9 bases between.

This sequence joins TRBV20-1 and TRBJ2-5, with 8 bases lining up with TRBD1. In germline, CDR1 is DFQATT, CDR2 SNEGSKA (reference sequence). V lost 4 bases and J lost 3; bases outside the gene matches: 7. The CDR3 loop spans 14 amino acids. The CDR3 coding sequence is TGCAGTGCTAACCGGGACAGGACCAAAGAGACCCAGTACTTC. Amino acid sequence: CSANRDRTKETQYF.

This clonotype was seen only a few times. The chain carries TRBV20-1 and TRBJ2-1; 7 bases map to TRBD1. The CDR3 has 17 residues. The V and J ends lost 4 bases and 0 bases, in that order; junction bases with no gene match: 12. Germline V gives CDR1 DFQATT, CDR2 SNEGSKA (reference sequence). The CDR3 reads CSANLILDRVSYNEQFF. The CDR3 DNA follows: TGCAGTGCTAACCTAATCCTCGACAGGGTCTCCTACAATGAGCAGTTCTTC.

V and J are TRBV5-6 and TRBJ2-5, with D perhaps TRBD1 or TRBD2 (5 bases each). Germline-derived CDR1 and CDR2 are SGHDT and YYEEEE. The V gene lost 0 bases and the J gene lost 5 bases, with 14 bases spanning the gap. The CDR3 loop spans 15 amino acids. In DNA form, the CDR3 reads TGTGCCAGCAGCTTGGCCCAGGGCGGGTTGGAGACCCAGTACTTC. Amino acids: CASSLAQGGLETQYF.

The sample holds a few counts of this clonotype. The CDR3 bases are TGTGCCTGGACTCTTCTCTCGAACACTGAAGCTTTCTTT. Amino acid sequence: CAWTLLSNTEAFF. This chain links TRBV30 with TRBJ1-1; D is unresolved. Trimming shortened V by 4 bases and J by 1 base, and 10 bases separated the two germline ends. The CDR3 totals 13 residues. Germline V gives CDR1 GTSNPN, CDR2 SVGIG (reference sequence).

This clonotype appeared a few times. The chain employs TRBV7-3 and TRBJ2-1, with unresolved D. The ends were cut back, 5 bases at V and 2 bases at J, with 7 bases in the middle. From germline, CDR1 is SGHTA and CDR2 FQGTGA. The CDR3 is made up of 13 amino acids. The chain's CDR3 is CASSPSAYNEQFF. CDR3 DNA sequence: TGTGCCAGCAGCCCATCCGCCTACAATGAGCAGTTCTTC.

This clonotype has ten or more counts. The chain uses TRBV5-6 and TRBJ2-1; 9 positions agree with TRBD1. V was pared by 0 bases and J by 9 bases, with 4 bases of the junction left unmatched. Germline V lookup: CDR1 SGHDT, CDR2 YYEEEE. The CDR3 covers 14 residues. The CDR3 DNA follows: TGTGCCAGCAGCTTGGACGTGGACAGGGGTGAGCAGTTCTTC. Protein: CASSLDVDRGEQFF.

This clonotype came up a few times. The rearrangement joins TRBV20-1 to TRBJ2-5; D ambiguous. The CDR3 runs 14 residues. Germline CDR1 DFQATT, CDR2 SNEGSKA (reference sequence). V was clipped by 3 bases and J by 0 bases, with 11 bases between them. The CDR3 coding sequence is TGCAGTGCTAGGGTGACTGGGTACCAAGAGACCCAGTACTTC. This codes for CSARVTGYQETQYF.

This clonotype showed up just a few times. The chain combines TRBV6-2 or TRBV6-3 with TRBJ1-1; tentative D call: TRBD1 (5 bases). CDR3 length equals 16 residues. The germline V and J ends were trimmed by 2 bases and 1 base, with 14 bases remaining between them. Germline assignment: CDR1 MNHEY and CDR2 SVGEGT. The CDR3 coding sequence is TGTGCCAGCAGTTACCCCAGGGAGGGGTCGAACACTGAAGCTTTCTTT. Amino acids: CASSYPREGSNTEAFF.

Ten or more counts support this clonotype. This chain links TRBV7-6 with TRBJ2-2, with unresolved D. This CDR3 comprises 15 residues. The V gene's germline CDR1 is SGHVS and CDR2 FNYEAQ. V shed 3 bases and J shed 7 bases, with 15 bases lying between them. The CDR3 sequence is CASSFNTPPGGELFF. CDR3 sequence (DNA): TGTGCCAGCAGCTTCAATACCCCGCCCGGCGGGGAGCTGTTTTTT.

This clonotype appeared a few times. J is TRBJ2-7 and V is TRBV7-2, with D possibly TRBD2 on 5 matching bases. CDR1 SGHTA and CDR2 FQGNSA come from the germline V gene. The V end was cut by 1 base, the J end by 3 bases, with 13 bases between. There are 15 residues in the CDR3. CDR3 loop: CASSLDGSVIYEQYF. The CDR3 DNA reads as TGTGCCAGCAGCTTAGATGGTAGCGTCATCTACGAGCAGTACTTC.

This clonotype was seen once. The CDR3 here is CSAPTRNYNEQFF. CDR3 sequence (DNA): TGCAGTGCACCAACGCGGAACTACAATGAGCAGTTCTTC. This chain joins TRBV20-1 and TRBJ2-1; D is uncertain. V lost 6 bases and J lost 3, with 12 bases in between. Germline V gives CDR1 DFQATT, CDR2 SNEGSKA (reference sequence). This CDR3 region has 13 residues.

This clonotype showed up just once. The chain uses TRBV6-5 and TRBJ2-1; 13 positions match TRBD2. This CDR3 contains 16 residues. V dropped 6 bases and J dropped 6; count of bases not matched to a gene: 8. Germline V gene sequence: CDR1 MNHEY, CDR2 SVGAGI. CDR3 sequence (DNA): TGTGCCAGCAGCCTCGACACTAGCGGGGGGGCCAATGAGCAGTTCTTC. Translation: CASSLDTSGGANEQFF.

This clonotype showed up many times. The CDR3 region is CASRLPMEGGDNTDTQYF. CDR3 bases: TGTGCCAGCAGACTCCCTATGGAAGGGGGGGATAATACAGATACGCAGTATTTT. This chain uses TRBV7-2 with TRBJ2-3, with D possibly being TRBD2 (7 bases). V dropped 6 bases and J dropped 3 bases, with 25 bases sitting between them. The germline V gene has CDR1 SGHTA and CDR2 FQGNSA. CDR3 length: 18 residues. The full variable domain, in which reference TRBV7-2 and TRBJ2-3 provide the parts outside the CDR3, is GAGVSQSPSNKVTEKGKDVELRCDPISGHTALYWYRQSLGQGLEFLIYFQGNSAPDKSGLPSDRFSAERTGGSVSTLTIQRTQQEDSAVYLCASRLPMEGGDNTDTQYFGPGTRLTVL.

This clonotype was seen more than once but under ten times. V gene TRBV28 combines with J gene TRBJ2-7; D is uncertain. V was pared by 8 bases and J by 0 bases, with 11 bases between. The length of the CDR3 is 13 residues. Germline lookup yields CDR1 MDHEN and CDR2 SYDVKM. CDR3 loop: CASGLMSSYEQYF. CDR3 coding DNA: TGTGCCAGCGGCCTAATGAGCTCCTACGAGCAGTACTTC.

The table lists this clonotype with a few counts. The chain couples TRBV19 to TRBJ2-7, with 10 bases identical to TRBD1. Germline CDR1 reads LNHDA; CDR2 reads SQIVND (reference sequence). The CDR3 is 14 amino acids. The V segment lost 5 bases and the J segment 1 base; nucleotides outside the gene matches: 2. CDR3 bases: TGTGCCAGTAGTGGGACAGGGGTTTCCTACGAGCAGTACTTC. Its protein is CASSGTGVSYEQYF.

The table lists this clonotype with a few counts. The V call is TRBV4-2, the J call TRBJ1-1; D call uncertain. V shed 4 bases and J shed 5 bases, with 5 bases lying between them. The CDR3 has 11 residues. The germline gives CDR1 LGHNA, CDR2 YNFKEQ. CDR3 nucleotide sequence: TGTGCCAGCAGCCGTAGGACTGAAGCTTTCTTT. This translates into CASSRRTEAFF.